Included here is one T cell receptor (beta chain) sequence, with context. Its antigen is unknown. The donors were in the roughly 110-subject validation cohort; that cohort was separate from the roughly 700-subject first cohort. These data originate in a study of cytomegalovirus exposure and HLA in healthy donors. Study results and caveats: The study listed 164 cytomegalovirus-associated TCR beta chains. A few of the chains that were CMV-associated were confirmed in vitro to be specific for CMV antigens.

Using immunoSEQ multiplex PCR, the repertoire was profiled, and TCRdb retains in-frame clones only, with some absent. The sample includes about 330,000 clones, about 85% of them seen just once. The CDR3 sequence is 14 residues long. The germline V gene encodes CDR1 PRHDT and CDR2 FYEKMQ (reference sequence). The V and J ends lost 5 bases and 7 bases respectively, with 14 bases between them. The sequence derives from a woman in her 30s in good health and CMV-seropositive. The source material was PBMCs. The chain recombines TRBV13 with TRBJ1-4, with a tentative D call TRBD1 (5 bases). The CDR3 sequence is CASSIVPGGEKLFF. The DNA for the CDR3 is TGTGCCAGCAGCATCGTCCCGGGGGGTGAAAAACTGTTTTTT. Filled out from reference TRBV13 and TRBJ1-4, the complete variable domain reads AAGVIQSPRHLIKEKRETATLKCYPIPRHDTVYWYQQGPGQDPQFLISFYEKMQSDKGSIPDRFSAQQFSDYHSELNMSSLELGDSALYFCASSIVPGGEKLFFGSGTQLSVL.